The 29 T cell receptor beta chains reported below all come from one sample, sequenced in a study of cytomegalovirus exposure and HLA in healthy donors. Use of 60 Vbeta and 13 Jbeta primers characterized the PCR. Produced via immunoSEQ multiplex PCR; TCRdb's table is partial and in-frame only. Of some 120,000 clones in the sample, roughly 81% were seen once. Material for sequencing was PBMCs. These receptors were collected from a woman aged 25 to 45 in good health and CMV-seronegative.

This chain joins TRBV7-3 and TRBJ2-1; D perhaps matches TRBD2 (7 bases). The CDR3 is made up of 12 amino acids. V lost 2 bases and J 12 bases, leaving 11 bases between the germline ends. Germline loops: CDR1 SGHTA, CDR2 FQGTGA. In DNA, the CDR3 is TGTGCCAGCAGCTTAGGGGGGGCTATGCAGTTCTTC. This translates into CASSLGGAMQFF.

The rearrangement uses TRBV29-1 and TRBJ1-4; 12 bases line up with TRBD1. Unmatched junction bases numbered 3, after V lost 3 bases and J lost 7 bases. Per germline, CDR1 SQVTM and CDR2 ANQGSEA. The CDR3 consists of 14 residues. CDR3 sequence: CSVEGGQGAEKLFF. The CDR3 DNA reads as TGCAGCGTTGAGGGGGGACAGGGGGCTGAAAAACTGTTTTTT.

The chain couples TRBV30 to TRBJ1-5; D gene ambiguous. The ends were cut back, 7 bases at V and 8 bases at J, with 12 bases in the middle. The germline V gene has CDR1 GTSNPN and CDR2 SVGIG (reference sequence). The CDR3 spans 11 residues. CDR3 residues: CASGSSEPQHF. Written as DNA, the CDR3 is TGTGCCTCCGGGTCTTCGGAGCCCCAGCATTTT.

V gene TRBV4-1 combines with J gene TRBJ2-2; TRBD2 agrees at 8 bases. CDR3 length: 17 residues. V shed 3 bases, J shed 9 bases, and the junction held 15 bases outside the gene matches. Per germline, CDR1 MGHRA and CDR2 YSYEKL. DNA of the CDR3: TGCGCCAGCAGCCACAGCGGGCTAGCGGGCCCCTCCTGGGAGCTGTTTTTT. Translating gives CASSHSGLAGPSWELFF.

CDR3 sequence reads: CASSQEWREGDTQYF. CDR3 coding DNA: TGCGCCAGCAGCCAAGAGTGGCGGGAGGGAGATACGCAGTATTTT. The chain uses TRBV4-1 and TRBJ2-3; 9 bases are a match to TRBD2. The CDR3 contains 15 residues. Germline CDR1 and CDR2: MGHRA and YSYEKL. V shed 0 bases and J 5 bases; nucleotides not matched to a gene: 3.

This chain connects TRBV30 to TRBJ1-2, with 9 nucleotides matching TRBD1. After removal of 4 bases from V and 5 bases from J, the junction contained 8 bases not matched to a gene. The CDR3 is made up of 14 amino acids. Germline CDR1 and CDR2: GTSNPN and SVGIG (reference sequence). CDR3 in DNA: TGTGCCTGGACCCGGGACAGGGACGGATATGGCTACACCTTC. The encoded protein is CAWTRDRDGYGYTF.

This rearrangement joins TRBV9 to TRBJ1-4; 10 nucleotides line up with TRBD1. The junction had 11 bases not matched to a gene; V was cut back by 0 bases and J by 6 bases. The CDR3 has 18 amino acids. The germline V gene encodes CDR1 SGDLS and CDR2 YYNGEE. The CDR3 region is CASSVDAGQGLMYEKLFF. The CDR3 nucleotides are TGTGCCAGCAGCGTAGATGCGGGACAGGGGTTAATGTATGAAAAACTGTTTTTT.

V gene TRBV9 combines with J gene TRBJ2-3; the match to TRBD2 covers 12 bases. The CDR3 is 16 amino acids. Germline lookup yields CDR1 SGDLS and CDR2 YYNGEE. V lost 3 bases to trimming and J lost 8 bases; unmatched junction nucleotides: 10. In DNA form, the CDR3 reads TGTGCCAGCAGCGCCCGACTAGCGGGAGACAGGGGTACGCAGTATTTT. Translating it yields CASSARLAGDRGTQYF.

Here the CDR3 reads CASRVGHYNEQFF. In DNA form, the CDR3 reads TGTGCCAGTAGGGTGGGGCATTACAATGAGCAGTTCTTC. The rearrangement uses TRBV19 and TRBJ2-1; D might be TRBD1 (5 bases). This CDR3 region has 13 residues. Germline V gene data show CDR1 as LNHDA and CDR2 as SQIVND (reference sequence). V gave up 6 bases and J gave up 4 bases, with 10 bases separating them.

The CDR3 DNA follows: TGTGCCAGCTCACCATTAGGGGAGGGCTCCTACGAGCAGTACTTC. Translation: CASSPLGEGSYEQYF. The rearrangement joins TRBV18 to TRBJ2-7; 7 positions agree with TRBD2. Trimming removed 2 bases from V and 0 bases from J; junction bases left unmatched: 4. The CDR3 sequence is 15 residues long. CDR1 KGHSH and CDR2 LQKENI come from the germline V gene.

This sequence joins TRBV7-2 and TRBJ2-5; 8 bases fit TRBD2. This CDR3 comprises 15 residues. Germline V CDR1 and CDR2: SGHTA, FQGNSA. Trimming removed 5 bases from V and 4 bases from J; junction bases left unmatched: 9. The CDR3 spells CASSATSGGGETQYF. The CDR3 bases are TGTGCCAGCAGCGCCACTAGCGGTGGGGGAGAGACCCAGTACTTC.

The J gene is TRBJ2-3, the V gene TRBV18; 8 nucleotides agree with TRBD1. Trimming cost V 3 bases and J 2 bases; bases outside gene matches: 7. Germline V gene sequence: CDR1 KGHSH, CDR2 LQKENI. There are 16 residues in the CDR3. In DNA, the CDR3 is TGTGCCAGCTCACCTCCCAACAGGGGGACCACAGATACGCAGTATTTT. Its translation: CASSPPNRGTTDTQYF. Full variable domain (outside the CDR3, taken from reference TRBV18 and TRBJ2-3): NAGVMQNPRHLVRRRGQEARLRCSPMKGHSHVYWYRQLPEEGLKFMVYLQKENIIDESGMPKERFSAEFPKEGPSILRIQQVVRGDSAAYFCASSPPNRGTTDTQYFGPGTRLTVL.

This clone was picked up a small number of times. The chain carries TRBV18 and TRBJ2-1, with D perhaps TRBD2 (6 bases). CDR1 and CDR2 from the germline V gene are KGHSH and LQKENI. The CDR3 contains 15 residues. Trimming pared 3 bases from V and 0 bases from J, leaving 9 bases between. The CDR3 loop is CASSPNGGSYNEQFF. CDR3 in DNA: TGTGCCAGCTCACCGAACGGGGGCTCCTACAATGAGCAGTTCTTC.

The CDR3 here is CASSERGQGDIQYF. The CDR3 DNA follows: TGTGCCAGCAGTGAAAGGGGACAGGGTGACATTCAGTACTTC. The gene calls are TRBV6-1 and TRBJ2-4, with 9 bases matching TRBD1. The CDR3 is 14 residues long. The germline V gene has CDR1 MNHNS and CDR2 SASEGT. V was pared by 2 bases and J by 8 bases, with 4 bases of the junction left unmatched.

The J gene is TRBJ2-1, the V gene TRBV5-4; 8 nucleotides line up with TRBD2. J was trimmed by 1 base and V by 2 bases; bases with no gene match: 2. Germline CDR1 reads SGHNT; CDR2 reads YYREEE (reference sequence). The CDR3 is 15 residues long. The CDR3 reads CASSLVAGSYNEQFF. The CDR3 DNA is TGTGCCAGCAGCTTAGTAGCGGGGTCCTACAATGAGCAGTTCTTC.

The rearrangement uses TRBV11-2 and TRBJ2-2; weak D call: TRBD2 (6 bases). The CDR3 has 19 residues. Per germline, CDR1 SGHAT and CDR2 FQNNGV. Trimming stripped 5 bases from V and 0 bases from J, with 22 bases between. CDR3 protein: CASSILAPPTTPNTGELFF. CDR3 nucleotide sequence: TGTGCCAGCAGCATTCTAGCGCCGCCCACCACCCCGAACACCGGGGAGCTGTTTTTT.

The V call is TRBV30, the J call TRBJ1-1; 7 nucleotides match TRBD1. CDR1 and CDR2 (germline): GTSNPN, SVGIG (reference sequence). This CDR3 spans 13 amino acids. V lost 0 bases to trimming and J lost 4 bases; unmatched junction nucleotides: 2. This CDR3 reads CAWSVTGTTEAFF. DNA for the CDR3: TGTGCCTGGAGTGTGACAGGGACCACTGAAGCTTTCTTT.

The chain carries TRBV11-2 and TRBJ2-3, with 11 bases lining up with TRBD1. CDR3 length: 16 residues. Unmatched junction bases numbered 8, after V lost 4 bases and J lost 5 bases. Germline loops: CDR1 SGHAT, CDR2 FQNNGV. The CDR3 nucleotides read TGTGCCAGCAGCTCCCTGGGACAGGGGGTTATAGATACGCAGTATTTT. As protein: CASSSLGQGVIDTQYF.

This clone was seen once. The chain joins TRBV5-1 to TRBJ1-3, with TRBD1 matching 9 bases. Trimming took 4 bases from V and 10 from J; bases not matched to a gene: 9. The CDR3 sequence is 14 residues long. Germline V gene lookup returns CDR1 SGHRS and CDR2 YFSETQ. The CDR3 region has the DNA TGCGCCAGCAGCCCGGGACAGGGACTCGGAACCATATATTTT. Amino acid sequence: CASSPGQGLGTIYF.

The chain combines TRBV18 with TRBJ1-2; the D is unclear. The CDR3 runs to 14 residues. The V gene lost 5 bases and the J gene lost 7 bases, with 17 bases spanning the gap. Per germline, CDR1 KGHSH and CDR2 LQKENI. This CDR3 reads CASSAGMELGGYTF. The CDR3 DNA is TGTGCCAGCTCAGCCGGCATGGAGTTGGGTGGCTACACCTTC.

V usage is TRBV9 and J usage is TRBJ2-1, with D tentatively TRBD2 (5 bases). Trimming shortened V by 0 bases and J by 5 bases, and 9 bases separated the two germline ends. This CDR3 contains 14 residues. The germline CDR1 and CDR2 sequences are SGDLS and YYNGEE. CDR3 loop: CASSVEETNNEQFF. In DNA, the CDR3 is TGTGCCAGCAGCGTAGAGGAGACTAACAATGAGCAGTTCTTC. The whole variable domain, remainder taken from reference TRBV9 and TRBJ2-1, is DSGVTQTPKHLITATGQRVTLRCSPRSGDLSVYWYQQSLDQGLQFLIQYYNGEERAKGNILERFSAQQFPDLHSELNLSSLELGDSALYFCASSVEETNNEQFFGPGTRLTVL.

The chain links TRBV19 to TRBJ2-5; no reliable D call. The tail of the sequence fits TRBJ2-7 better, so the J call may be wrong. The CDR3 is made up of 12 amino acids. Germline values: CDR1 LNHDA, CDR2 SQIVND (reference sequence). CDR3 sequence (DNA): TGTGCCAGTAGTAGCCAACTAAACGAGCAGTACTTC. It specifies CASSSQLNEQYF.

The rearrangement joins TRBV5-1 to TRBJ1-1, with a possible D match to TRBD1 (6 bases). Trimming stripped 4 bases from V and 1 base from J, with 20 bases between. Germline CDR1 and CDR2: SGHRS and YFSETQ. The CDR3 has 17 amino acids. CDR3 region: CASSLTGRGLGNTEAFF. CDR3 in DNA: TGCGCCAGCAGCCTGACAGGTCGAGGTTTGGGGAACACTGAAGCTTTCTTT.

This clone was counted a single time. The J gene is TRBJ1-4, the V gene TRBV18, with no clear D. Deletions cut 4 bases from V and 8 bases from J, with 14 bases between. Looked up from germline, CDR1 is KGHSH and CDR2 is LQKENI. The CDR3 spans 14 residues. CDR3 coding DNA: TGTGCCAGCTCACGACCGCAGGTCGCGGAAAAACTGTTTTTT. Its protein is CASSRPQVAEKLFF.

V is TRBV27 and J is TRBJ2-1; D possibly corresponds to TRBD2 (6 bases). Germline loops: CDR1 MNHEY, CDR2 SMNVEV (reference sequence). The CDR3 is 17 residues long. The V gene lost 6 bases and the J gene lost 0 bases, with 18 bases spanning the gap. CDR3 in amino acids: CASRVRGGTGSYNEQFF. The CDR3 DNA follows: TGTGCCAGCAGGGTTCGGGGCGGGACGGGCTCCTACAATGAGCAGTTCTTC.

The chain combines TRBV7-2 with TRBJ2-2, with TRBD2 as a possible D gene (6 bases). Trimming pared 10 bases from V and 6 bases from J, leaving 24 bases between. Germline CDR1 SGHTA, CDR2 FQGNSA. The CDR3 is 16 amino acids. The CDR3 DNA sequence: TGTGCCACCCCCAGGAGTCAGGGACTCGCCGCCGGGGAGCTGTTTTTT. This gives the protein CATPRSQGLAAGELFF.

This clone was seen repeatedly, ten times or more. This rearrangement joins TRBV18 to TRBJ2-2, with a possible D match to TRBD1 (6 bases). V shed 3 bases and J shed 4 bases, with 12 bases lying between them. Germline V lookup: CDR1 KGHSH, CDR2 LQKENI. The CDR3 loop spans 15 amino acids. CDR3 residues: CASSPESGATGELFF. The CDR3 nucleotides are TGTGCCAGCTCACCCGAGTCAGGGGCCACCGGGGAGCTGTTTTTT.

The CDR3 here is CASSLAGAEKLFF. The CDR3 DNA reads as TGCGCCAGCAGCTTGGCAGGGGCGGAAAAACTGTTTTTT. V is TRBV5-1 and J is TRBJ1-4, with D tentatively TRBD1 (6 bases). CDR3 length: 13 residues. V dropped 0 bases and J dropped 8 bases, with 8 bases sitting between them. CDR1 and CDR2 (germline): SGHRS, YFSETQ.

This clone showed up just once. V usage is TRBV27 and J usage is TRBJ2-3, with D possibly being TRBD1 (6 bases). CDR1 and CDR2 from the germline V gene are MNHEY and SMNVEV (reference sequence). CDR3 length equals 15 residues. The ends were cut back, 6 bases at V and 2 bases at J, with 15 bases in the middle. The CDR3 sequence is CASSRLQGSTDTQYF. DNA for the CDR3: TGTGCCAGCAGCCGCCTCCAGGGGTCCACAGATACGCAGTATTTT.